One and the same sample provided the 32 T cell receptor beta chains below, sequenced in a study of untreated major depressive disorder. General observations from the study: CD4+ T cells from depressed patients used TRBV05-01 (Vbeta 5.1) more often than controls.

The data were produced by immunoSEQ multiplex PCR, yet TCRdb's version contains in-frame clones alone and is incomplete. The sample records 10,000 to 15,000 clones, over 80% being singletons. Their antigens are not known. The sequencing input was CD4+ T cells from PBMCs. Receptors were obtained from a woman aged 30 to 39 with major depressive disorder.

This clone is a singleton in its sample. The V gene is TRBV5-1, the J gene TRBJ2-5; D remains ambiguous. There are 14 residues in the CDR3. Germline CDR1 SGHRS, CDR2 YFSETQ. Trimming left V 4 bases short and J 2 bases short, with 12 bases between. In DNA, the CDR3 is TGCGCCAGCAGCCGACTGGAGATACAAGAGACCCAGTACTTC. Translated: CASSRLEIQETQYF.

The V and J genes are TRBV27 and TRBJ2-7; D unclear. CDR3 length equals 14 residues. The V end was cut by 0 bases, the J end by 2 bases, with 8 bases between. The germline gives CDR1 MNHEY, CDR2 SMNVEV (reference sequence). CDR3 loop: CASSLSYPAYEQYF. CDR3 sequence (DNA): TGTGCCAGCAGTTTATCCTACCCTGCCTACGAGCAGTACTTC.

The CDR3 DNA sequence: TGTGCCAGCAGTGTCGCTCAGGGTAGCACCGGGGAGCTGTTTTTT. This sequence encodes CASSVAQGSTGELFF. This chain connects TRBV6-1 to TRBJ2-2; a possible D gene is TRBD1 (5 bases). Per germline, CDR1 MNHNS and CDR2 SASEGT. The CDR3 spans 15 residues. V lost 4 bases and J lost 4, with 13 bases in between.

The V call is TRBV5-1, the J call TRBJ2-5; 7 bases line up with TRBD1. The length of the CDR3 is 15 residues. With 5 bases clipped from V and 1 base from J, the junction kept 8 bases outside the gene matches. CDR1 and CDR2 from the germline V gene are SGHRS and YFSETQ. The CDR3, as DNA: TGCGCCAGCAGACGACAGGGTGAAAGCCAAGAGACCCAGTACTTC. Translating gives CASRRQGESQETQYF.

The genes are TRBV6-7 and TRBJ2-1; possible D gene TRBD2, 5 bases. TRBV6-7 is noted as an ORF with a role that remains uncertain. Trimming cost V 2 bases and J 3 bases, with 20 bases left between them. The CDR3 spans 18 residues. The CDR3 protein is CASSYQEQHPGNYNEQFF. The DNA of the CDR3 is TGTGCCAGCAGTTACCAAGAGCAGCATCCGGGGAACTACAATGAGCAGTTCTTC.

The chain has TRBV5-6 and TRBJ1-2; D uncertain. This CDR3 has 14 amino acids. V was cut by 2 bases and J by 7 bases, with 15 bases left in between. From germline, CDR1 is SGHDT and CDR2 YYEEEE. The CDR3: CASSLTAKSFGYTF. The CDR3 DNA is TGTGCCAGCAGCTTAACAGCCAAATCGTTTGGCTACACCTTC.

The chain couples TRBV27 to TRBJ2-7; 7 nucleotides align to TRBD2. The CDR3 sequence is 16 residues long. V was pared by 5 bases and J by 4 bases, with 14 bases of the junction left unmatched. In germline, CDR1 is MNHEY, CDR2 SMNVEV (reference sequence). The CDR3, as DNA: TGTGCCAGCAGTCTACGGACCGGGACTATTCAATACGAGCAGTACTTC. This translates into CASSLRTGTIQYEQYF.

The chain combines TRBV7-9 with TRBJ1-1; no definite D call. The CDR3 spans 13 residues. The V gene's germline CDR1 is SEHNR and CDR2 FQNEAQ (reference sequence). The CDR3 region has the DNA TGTGCAACAGCACTGGATTTGAACACTGAAGCTTTCTTT. It specifies CATALDLNTEAFF.

The chain couples TRBV7-2 to TRBJ2-1, with 9 nucleotides matching TRBD2. The V gene's germline CDR1 is SGHTA and CDR2 FQGNSA. V lost 5 bases, J lost 0 bases, and 14 bases stayed unmatched. This CDR3 is 19 amino acids long. The CDR3 sequence is CASSPEGSSGRFSYNEQFF. CDR3 nucleotides: TGTGCCAGCAGCCCCGAGGGGAGTAGCGGGAGATTCTCCTACAATGAGCAGTTCTTC. The entire variable domain, with the rest obtained from reference TRBV7-2 and TRBJ2-1, is as follows: GAGVSQSPSNKVTEKGKDVELRCDPISGHTALYWYRQSLGQGLEFLIYFQGNSAPDKSGLPSDRFSAERTGGSVSTLTIQRTQQEDSAVYLCASSPEGSSGRFSYNEQFFGPGTRLTVL.

V usage is TRBV29-1 and J usage is TRBJ2-7; D is ambiguous. The CDR3 has 13 residues. With 0 bases removed from V and 8 bases from J, the gap between germline ends came to 14 bases. CDR1 SQVTM and CDR2 ANQGSEA come from the germline V gene. CDR3 in DNA: TGCAGCGTTGAAGACCAGTCCTTGGGTAAGCAGTACTTC. Translation gives CSVEDQSLGKQYF.

The sample holds a few counts of this clone. This rearrangement joins TRBV6-5 to TRBJ1-2; D is unresolved. The germline V gene has CDR1 MNHEY and CDR2 SVGAGI. The CDR3 has 16 residues. The V end was cut by 2 bases, the J end by 4 bases, with 17 bases between. This CDR3 reads CASSYASEVPSYGYTF. The CDR3 DNA is TGTGCCAGCAGTTACGCCTCTGAGGTCCCCTCCTATGGCTACACCTTC.

The rearrangement joins TRBV7-9 to TRBJ2-5; no clear D. The CDR3 totals 10 residues. V lost 6 bases, J lost 4 bases, and 3 bases lay in between. CDR1 is SEHNR, CDR2 FQNEAQ, per germline (reference sequence). This CDR3 reads CASSRETQYF. The CDR3 DNA follows: TGTGCCAGCAGTCGAGAGACCCAGTACTTC.

V and J are TRBV27 and TRBJ2-1, with 8 bases that match TRBD2. This CDR3 comprises 15 residues. CDR1 MNHEY and CDR2 SMNVEV come from the germline V gene (reference sequence). J gave up 9 bases and V 3 bases, and 10 bases lay outside the gene matches. CDR3 region: CASSFGLAGISEQFF. The CDR3 DNA sequence: TGTGCCAGCAGTTTCGGACTAGCCGGGATTAGTGAGCAGTTCTTC.

This chain links TRBV29-1 with TRBJ1-3; weak D call: TRBD1 (6 bases). The CDR3 totals 13 residues. CDR1 is SQVTM and CDR2 is ANQGSEA in the germline V gene. V shed 5 bases and J shed 2 bases, with 10 bases lying between them. CDR3 loop: CSVHRDAGNTIYF. The CDR3 bases are TGCAGCGTTCACAGGGACGCTGGAAACACCATATATTTT.

V gene TRBV7-6 combines with J gene TRBJ1-5; D is unclear. The CDR3 has 13 amino acids. V was clipped by 5 bases and J by 4 bases, with 9 bases between them. The germline gives CDR1 SGHVS, CDR2 FNYEAQ. In nucleotides, the CDR3 is TGTGCCAGCAGCAAGGACCTAAATCAGCCCCAGCATTTT. Its protein is CASSKDLNQPQHF.

This chain connects TRBV5-5 to TRBJ2-2; 12 bases fit TRBD2. CDR3 length equals 15 residues. J gave up 7 bases and V 4 bases, and 5 bases lay outside the gene matches. Germline CDR1 SGHKS, CDR2 YYEKEE (reference sequence). The CDR3 spells CASSRLAGVDGELFF. DNA of the CDR3: TGTGCCAGCAGCCGACTAGCGGGAGTGGACGGGGAGCTGTTTTTT.

The chain employs TRBV9 and TRBJ2-7; 9 bases match TRBD2. V dropped 4 bases and J dropped 3; count of bases not matched to a gene: 11. The germline gives CDR1 SGDLS, CDR2 YYNGEE. The CDR3 covers 16 residues. The CDR3 loop reads CASSHQEAGGFYEQYF. The CDR3 DNA reads as TGTGCCAGCAGCCACCAAGAAGCGGGAGGATTCTACGAGCAGTACTTC.

The chain is built from TRBV4-1 and TRBJ2-7, with 7 bases identical to TRBD1. CDR3 size: 14 residues. The germline V gene has CDR1 MGHRA and CDR2 YSYEKL. With 3 bases clipped from V and 4 bases from J, the junction kept 6 bases outside the gene matches. This chain's CDR3 is CASSHAGTAYEQYF. For the CDR3, the DNA is TGCGCCAGCAGCCACGCCGGGACAGCTTACGAGCAGTACTTC.

This rearrangement joins TRBV18 to TRBJ2-7; 11 bases align to TRBD2. Losses at the gene ends were 5 bases for V and 0 bases for J; bases not matched to a gene: 9. The CDR3 is made up of 17 amino acids. From germline, CDR1 is KGHSH and CDR2 LQKENI. The CDR3 DNA follows: TGTGCCAGCTCAAAGGCGGGACTAGCGGATAGCTCCTACGAGCAGTACTTC. Protein product: CASSKAGLADSSYEQYF.

The V call is TRBV30, the J call TRBJ2-1; 9 nucleotides match TRBD2. Per the germline V gene, CDR1 is GTSNPN and CDR2 is SVGIG (reference sequence). The CDR3 totals 14 residues. Losses at the gene ends were 5 bases for V and 5 bases for J; bases not matched to a gene: 7. Here the CDR3 DNA reads TGTGCCTGGGTTAGCGGGAGCTTAAACAATGAGCAGTTCTTC. It is translated as CAWVSGSLNNEQFF.

This chain links TRBV5-5 with TRBJ2-7; 10 bases line up with TRBD2. V trimming: 4 bases; J trimming: 6 bases; junction bases outside the gene matches: 7. This CDR3 comprises 14 residues. The germline gives CDR1 SGHKS, CDR2 YYEKEE (reference sequence). In nucleotides, the CDR3 is TGTGCCAGCAGCGATCTAGCGGGAGTGGCCGAGCAGTACTTC. This gives the protein CASSDLAGVAEQYF.

This chain connects TRBV30 to TRBJ2-3; D is perhaps TRBD2 (5 bases). This CDR3 has 14 residues. V was trimmed by 2 bases and J by 2 bases, leaving 11 bases between them. CDR1 and CDR2 (germline): GTSNPN, SVGIG (reference sequence). The CDR3 sequence is CAWSSGGITDTQYF. CDR3 nucleotide sequence: TGTGCCTGGAGTTCCGGAGGCATCACAGATACGCAGTATTTT.

J is TRBJ1-5 and V is TRBV7-2; D gene unclear. The V gene lost 0 bases and the J gene lost 0 bases, with 6 bases spanning the gap. This CDR3 comprises 15 residues. In germline, CDR1 is SGHTA, CDR2 FQGNSA. CDR3 protein: CASSLAPSSNQPQHF. The CDR3 nucleotides read TGTGCCAGCAGCTTAGCCCCCTCTAGCAATCAGCCCCAGCATTTT.

The chain combines TRBV15 with TRBJ2-1; 7 positions agree with TRBD1. J was trimmed by 5 bases and V by 0 bases; bases with no gene match: 10. This CDR3 spans 17 amino acids. The germline CDR1 and CDR2 sequences are LNHNV and YYDKDF (reference sequence). The CDR3 here is CATSRDLKGGIHNEQFF. CDR3 DNA sequence: TGTGCCACCAGCAGAGATTTGAAAGGGGGCATCCACAATGAGCAGTTCTTC.

The V call is TRBV6-1, the J call TRBJ2-7; 9 bases are a match to TRBD1. V lost 6 bases and J lost 4; bases outside the gene matches: 7. Germline V gives CDR1 MNHNS, CDR2 SASEGT. The CDR3 runs to 14 residues. CDR3 region: CASRFQTGGYEQYF. In DNA form, the CDR3 reads TGTGCCAGCAGGTTCCAGACAGGGGGTTACGAGCAGTACTTC.

V usage is TRBV6-5 and J usage is TRBJ1-5; D ambiguous. CDR1 and CDR2 (germline): MNHEY, SVGAGI. There are 13 residues in the CDR3. With 6 bases removed from V and 6 bases from J, the gap between germline ends came to 12 bases. The CDR3 reads CASRSRESQPQHF. CDR3 DNA: TGTGCCAGCAGATCCCGGGAAAGTCAGCCCCAGCATTTT.

This chain links TRBV13 with TRBJ1-1, with D tentatively TRBD1 (5 bases). Germline lookup yields CDR1 PRHDT and CDR2 FYEKMQ (reference sequence). The V and J ends lost 5 bases and 4 bases respectively, with 26 bases between them. The CDR3 runs 18 residues. CDR3 residues: CASSPDGTRFPGGTEAFF. The DNA of the CDR3 is TGTGCCAGCAGCCCAGATGGGACGAGATTCCCTGGGGGCACTGAAGCTTTCTTT.

The V and J genes are TRBV1 and TRBJ2-5; the DNA was not used to check the table's D call, TRBD2. TRBV1 is a listed pseudogene. The CDR3 is 15 amino acids. The DNA of the CDR3 is TGCACCAGCAGCCTTCTGACTAGTTTTAAAGAGACCCAGTACTTC. This encodes CTSSLLTSFKETQYF.

Concerning this clone: One junction end does not reproduce the germline sequence, and a read error may be involved. The gene calls are TRBV30 and TRBJ2-1; unclear D gene. This CDR3 has 11 amino acids. Germline CDR1 reads GTSNPN; CDR2 reads SVGIG (reference sequence). The CDR3 is CAWCVANEQFF. CDR3 in DNA: TGTGCCTGGTGTGTTGCAAATGAGCAGTTCTTC.

The chain links TRBV13 to TRBJ2-1; 12 bases agree with TRBD2. Germline V gene data show CDR1 as PRHDT and CDR2 as FYEKMQ (reference sequence). V dropped 0 bases and J dropped 3; count of bases not matched to a gene: 15. This CDR3 has 21 amino acids. The DNA of the CDR3 is TGTGCCAGCAGCTTAGGCCGCTTACTACTAGCGGGAGGCCGTCTCTACAATGAGCAGTTCTTC. This gives the protein CASSLGRLLLAGGRLYNEQFF.

The J gene is TRBJ2-5, the V gene TRBV6-5, with unresolved D. The germline V gene encodes CDR1 MNHEY and CDR2 SVGAGI. CDR3 length equals 10 residues. The V end lost 10 bases, the J end lost 2 bases, and 5 bases lay between the germline ends. CDR3 in DNA: TGTGCCACCTGGCAAGAGACCCAGTACTTC. Its protein is CATWQETQYF.

The V call is TRBV7-9, the J call TRBJ2-7; D call uncertain. There are 11 residues in the CDR3. Trimming cost V 5 bases and J 7 bases, with 9 bases left between them. Germline CDR1 is SEHNR and CDR2 is FQNEAQ (reference sequence). The CDR3 protein is CASSPQAEQYF. The CDR3 bases are TGTGCCAGCAGCCCCCAGGCAGAGCAGTACTTC.